The clone carrying this TCR beta chain has a handful of counts. Its antigen is not known. The data belong to a study of beta chain features in type 1 diabetes. Points from the study as a whole: Resolution of whether HLA type affects TCRB rearrangement was not achieved here.

Reverse transcribing all isolated RNA meant expressed TCRB transcripts were sequenced. Libraries were prepared by immunoSEQ multiplex PCR; TCRdb keeps only in-frame clonotypes and omits some of them. The table lists about 150,000 clones, around 10% of them singletons, with around 2.1% in the top ten. The CDR3 is made up of 16 amino acids. Trimming at V came to 0 bases and at J to 10 bases, leaving 14 bases not matched to a gene. CDR1 is SGHTA and CDR2 is FQGNSA in the germline V gene. It was via CD45RO/CCR7/CD25/CD127/CD95/CD27 that CD4+ naive, central memory, regulatory and stem cell-like memory cells were sorted.

The receptor's source is a man aged 18 to 29 in good health. The chain combines TRBV7-2 with TRBJ2-7; 8 bases match TRBD1. Sequences were obtained from central memory CD4+ T cells from blood. This CDR3 reads CASSLARRQGRGEQYF. The CDR3 nucleotides read TGTGCCAGCAGCTTAGCGAGGCGACAGGGGAGAGGAGAACAGTACTTC. Full variable domain (outside the CDR3, taken from reference TRBV7-2 and TRBJ2-7): GAGVSQSPSNKVTEKGKDVELRCDPISGHTALYWYRQSLGQGLEFLIYFQGNSAPDKSGLPSDRFSAERTGGSVSTLTIQRTQQEDSAVYLCASSLARRQGRGEQYFGPGTRLTVT.